Listed below are T cell receptor beta chains from one sample, sequenced in a study of a mutant IDH1 vaccine in newly diagnosed glioma. The protocol was immunoSEQ multiplex PCR, while the TCRdb copy is restricted to in-frame clones and leaves out a portion. The table has tens of thousands of clones, roughly 80% seen once. Their specific antigens are unknown. The sample consisted of PBMCs, taken from a glioma patient whose treatment included an IDH1 peptide vaccine. The receptors come from a man over 45 with glioma. The CDR3 runs from the conserved cysteine through the conserved F or W. A D gene is named only where the DNA matches it firmly. Clone size is given for some rows only: seen once, a few or many times, or a class if the clone is expanded.

>TRBV11-1|-|TRBJ1-3|14|-
CASRNRDTRNTIYF
TGTGCCAGCAGAAACCGGGACACAAGAAACACCATATATTTT
>TRBV6-1|-|TRBJ1-1|17|-
CASSEAGRVVMNTEAFF
TGTGCCAGCAGTGAAGCCGGGCGGGTAGTCATGAACACTGAAGCTTTCTTT
>TRBV28|-|TRBJ2-7|13|-
CASSRGGSYEQYF
TGTGCCAGCAGTCGGGGAGGCTCCTACGAGCAGTACTTC
>TRBV4-3|-|TRBJ2-1|16|-
CASSQTLVDSYNEQFF
TGCGCCAGCAGCCAAACCTTGGTGGACTCCTACAATGAGCAGTTCTTC
>TRBV4-2|-|TRBJ2-3|14|-
CASTQDGGEDTQYF
TGTGCCAGCACCCAGGATGGGGGCGAAGATACGCAGTATTTT
>TRBV19|TRBD1|TRBJ1-5|14|few
CASSMQGVDQPQHF
TGTGCCAGTAGTATGCAGGGGGTTGATCAGCCCCAGCATTTT
>TRBV29-1|-|TRBJ1-2|12|-
CSVNRDGGGYTF
TGCAGCGTTAACAGGGATGGTGGTGGCTACACCTTC
>TRBV5-6|TRBD2|TRBJ2-1|15|-
CASSEGLAGGDEQFF
TGTGCCAGCAGCGAGGGACTAGCGGGAGGCGATGAGCAGTTCTTC
>TRBV27|TRBD1|TRBJ1-4|14|-
CASRTGAANEKLFF
TGTGCCAGCAGAACAGGGGCGGCTAATGAAAAACTGTTTTTT
>TRBV4-1|-|TRBJ1-5|16|-
CASSQDRFNSNQPQHF
TGCGCCAGCAGCCAAGACAGATTCAATAGCAATCAGCCCCAGCATTTT
>TRBV19|-|TRBJ1-1|14|few
CASSIGGADTEAFF
TGTGCCAGTAGTATTGGGGGGGCCGACACTGAAGCTTTCTTT
>TRBV30|TRBD1|TRBJ2-1|13|-
CAWSPGQYNEQFF
TGTGCCTGGAGTCCGGGACAGTACAATGAGCAGTTCTTC
>TRBV10-3|TRBD1|TRBJ1-1|14|-
CAISPGGANTEAFF
TGTGCCATCAGTCCAGGGGGCGCTAACACTGAAGCTTTCTTT
>TRBV15|-|TRBJ2-3|12|-
CATSKGTDTQYF
TGTGCCACCAGCAAGGGGACAGATACGCAGTATTTT
>TRBV11-3|-|TRBJ1-1|12|-
CASSEVGTEAFF
TGTGCCAGCAGCGAAGTGGGCACTGAAGCTTTCTTT
>TRBV6-5|TRBD1|TRBJ2-1|16|-
CASSYAGDRAYNEQFF
TGTGCCAGCAGTTACGCGGGGGACAGGGCCTACAATGAGCAGTTCTTC
>TRBV7-3|-|TRBJ2-6|16|-
CASSTPGPTGANVLTF
TGTGCCAGCAGCACCCCAGGGCCTACTGGGGCCAACGTCCTGACTTTC
>TRBV7-9|-|TRBJ1-2|14|-
CASSLDGYFYGYTF
TGTGCCAGCAGCTTAGATGGATATTTCTATGGCTACACCTTC
>TRBV6-6|-|TRBJ2-3|14|few
CATATAGITDTQYF
TGTGCCACTGCTACCGCGGGAATCACAGATACGCAGTATTTT
>TRBV27|-|TRBJ2-1|14|-
CASSLSETGNEQFF
TGTGCCAGCAGTTTATCGGAGACTGGAAATGAGCAGTTCTTC
>TRBV10-2|TRBD2|TRBJ2-3|16|-
CASSGGSGVSTDTQYF
TGCGCCAGCAGTGGGGGAAGCGGGGTGAGCACAGATACGCAGTATTTT
>TRBV7-9|-|TRBJ1-2|13|-
CASSRVGGYGYTF
TGTGCCAGCAGCCGAGTCGGGGGCTATGGCTACACCTTC
>TRBV7-8|-|TRBJ2-7|14|-
CASSLVFSSYEQYF
TGTGCCAGCAGCTTAGTATTCAGCTCCTACGAGCAGTACTTC
>TRBV11-3|TRBD1|TRBJ1-5|15|-
CASSPDGTGDQPQHF
TGTGCCAGCAGCCCAGACGGGACAGGGGATCAGCCCCAGCATTTT
>TRBV5-1|TRBD1|TRBJ1-4|14|few
CASSLDRGNEKLFF
TGCGCCAGCAGCTTGGACAGGGGAAATGAAAAACTGTTTTTT
>TRBV30|TRBD1|TRBJ2-3|15|-
CAWSEKGQAADTQYF
TGTGCCTGGAGTGAGAAGGGACAGGCCGCAGATACGCAGTATTTT
>TRBV9|TRBD1|TRBJ1-2|15|-
CASSFGQGTNYGYTF
TGTGCCAGCAGCTTCGGACAGGGGACTAACTATGGCTACACCTTC
>TRBV5-1|-|TRBJ1-5|13|many
CASSLSFNQPQHF
TGCGCCAGCAGCTTGTCTTTCAATCAGCCCCAGCATTTT
>TRBV11-2|-|TRBJ1-6|16|once
CASSLGGLDWYSPLHF
TGTGCCAGCAGCTTAGGTGGGTTAGACTGGTATTCACCCCTCCACTTT
>TRBV7-2|-|TRBJ1-4|16|once
CASSSSDQPTNEKLFF
TGTGCCAGCAGCTCATCGGACCAGCCAACTAATGAAAAACTGTTTTTT
>TRBV19|-|TRBJ1-1|13|-
CASTAGGGTEAFF
TGTGCCAGTACCGCGGGGGGAGGCACTGAAGCTTTCTTT
>TRBV7-2|-|TRBJ2-2|13|once
CASQGPDTGELFF
TGTGCCTCCCAGGGTCCCGACACCGGGGAGCTGTTTTTT
>TRBV7-7|-|TRBJ2-2|15|-
CASSSQGAGTGELFF
TGTGCCAGCAGTTCACAGGGCGCGGGCACCGGGGAGCTGTTTTTT
>TRBV5-1|TRBD1|TRBJ1-5|15|-
CASSAGTGWDQPQHF
TGCGCCAGTAGCGCAGGGACAGGGTGGGATCAGCCCCAGCATTTT
>TRBV29-1|-|TRBJ2-7|11|-
CSVGLGREQYF
TGCAGCGTTGGACTAGGGAGGGAGCAGTACTTC
>TRBV4-2|TRBD2|TRBJ2-5|16|-
CASSQETGTSEGTQYF
TGTGCCAGCAGCCAGGAAACCGGGACTAGTGAAGGAACCCAGTACTTC
>TRBV7-3|TRBD1|TRBJ2-5|13|-
CASSPGTEETQYF
TGTGCCAGCAGCCCGGGGACAGAAGAGACCCAGTACTTC
>TRBV4-1|-|TRBJ1-6|15|-
CASSLTDAVNSPLHF
TGCGCCAGCAGCCTGACCGACGCCGTTAATTCACCCCTCCACTTT
>TRBV7-2|-|TRBJ2-2|14|-
CASSLNRDTGELFF
TGTGCCAGCAGCTTAAATAGGGACACCGGGGAGCTGTTTTTT
>TRBV10-3|TRBD1|TRBJ2-4|14|-
CAISDGTGGNIQYF
TGTGCCATCAGTGACGGGACAGGGGGAAACATTCAGTACTTC
>TRBV28|-|TRBJ1-5|12|-
CASSSANQFKNF
TGTGCCAGCAGTTCAGCGAATCAATTTAAGAATTTT
>TRBV6-9|-|TRBJ2-7|16|-
CASTLPGFPTAYEQYF
TGTGCCAGCACCCTTCCGGGCTTTCCGACGGCCTACGAGCAGTACTTC
>TRBV5-5|TRBD1|TRBJ2-7|16|-
CASSLLIQGKEHEQYF
TGTGCCAGCAGCTTGTTAATACAGGGGAAGGAACACGAGCAGTACTTC
>TRBV13|TRBD2|TRBJ2-7|15|-
CASSSGLAGGVEQYF
TGTGCCAGCAGCTCCGGACTAGCGGGAGGGGTAGAGCAGTACTTC
>TRBV6-5|TRBD2|TRBJ2-3|15|-
CASSLTSGVTDTQYF
TGTGCCAGCAGTTTAACTAGCGGAGTCACAGATACGCAGTATTTT
>TRBV2|-|TRBJ1-3|13|-
CASGVNSGNTIYF
TGTGCCAGCGGGGTGAACTCTGGAAACACCATATATTTT
>TRBV6-5|-|TRBJ1-3|13|once
CASSRTSGNTIYF
TGTGCCAGCAGTAGGACGAGTGGAAACACCATATATTTT
>TRBV2|TRBD2|TRBJ2-3|18|-
CASSDPSQGLANTDTQYF
TGTGCCAGCAGTGACCCGTCTCAGGGACTAGCGAACACAGATACGCAGTATTTT
>TRBV27|TRBD1|TRBJ1-2|14|-
CASSWTGGYYGYTF
TGTGCCAGCAGTTGGACAGGGGGCTATTATGGCTACACCTTC
>TRBV6-6|-|TRBJ1-2|16|-
CASSIPSRTDFYGYTF
TGTGCCAGCAGCATACCCTCCCGGACGGATTTCTATGGCTACACCTTC
>TRBV28|TRBD2|TRBJ2-7|15|-
CASRVAGTSYYEQYF
TGTGCCAGCAGAGTAGCGGGAACATCTTACTACGAGCAGTACTTC
>TRBV27|TRBD2|TRBJ2-5|15|-
CASSQGLRIRETQYF
TGTGCCAGCAGCCAGGGACTAAGAATTCGGGAGACCCAGTACTTC
>TRBV7-9|-|TRBJ2-2|15|once
CASSSTGITLEELFF
TGTGCCAGCAGCTCTACAGGGATAACACTTGAGGAGCTGTTTTTT